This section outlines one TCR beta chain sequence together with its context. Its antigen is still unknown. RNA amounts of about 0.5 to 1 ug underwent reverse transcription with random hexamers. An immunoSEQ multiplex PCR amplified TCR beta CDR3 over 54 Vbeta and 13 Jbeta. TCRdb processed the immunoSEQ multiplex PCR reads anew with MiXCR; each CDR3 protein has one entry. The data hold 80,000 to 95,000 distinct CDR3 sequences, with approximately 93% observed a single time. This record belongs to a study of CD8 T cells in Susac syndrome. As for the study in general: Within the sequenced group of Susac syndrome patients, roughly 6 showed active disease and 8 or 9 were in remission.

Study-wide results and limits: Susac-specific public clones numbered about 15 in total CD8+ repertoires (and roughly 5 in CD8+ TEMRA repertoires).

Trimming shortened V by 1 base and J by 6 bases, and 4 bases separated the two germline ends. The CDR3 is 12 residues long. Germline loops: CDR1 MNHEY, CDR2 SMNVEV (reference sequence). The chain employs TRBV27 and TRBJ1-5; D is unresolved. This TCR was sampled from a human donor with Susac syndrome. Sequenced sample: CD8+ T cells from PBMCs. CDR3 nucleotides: TGTGCCAGCAGTTTATGGGGTCAGCCCCAGCATTTT. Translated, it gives CASSLWGQPQHF.